This T cell receptor (beta chain) was profiled in a study of T cell responses to AZD1222 COVID-19 vaccine. The CDR3 covers 16 residues. Trimming pared 2 bases from V and 0 bases from J, leaving 14 bases between. The germline V gene encodes CDR1 MNHNY and CDR2 SVGAGI (reference sequence). TCRdb keeps only in-frame clones here, not all; method: immunoSEQ multiplex PCR. The sample yields 150,000 to 200,000 clones, approximately 90% seen once. This TCR was recovered from an adult in good health. The sequenced sample was peripheral blood, obtained on day 0 of AZD1222 vaccination. The rearrangement links TRBV6-6 to TRBJ2-7, with unresolved D. Here the CDR3 reads CASSYGSRVPSYEQYF. DNA of the CDR3: TGTGCCAGCAGTTACGGGTCGAGAGTTCCCTCCTACGAGCAGTACTTC.